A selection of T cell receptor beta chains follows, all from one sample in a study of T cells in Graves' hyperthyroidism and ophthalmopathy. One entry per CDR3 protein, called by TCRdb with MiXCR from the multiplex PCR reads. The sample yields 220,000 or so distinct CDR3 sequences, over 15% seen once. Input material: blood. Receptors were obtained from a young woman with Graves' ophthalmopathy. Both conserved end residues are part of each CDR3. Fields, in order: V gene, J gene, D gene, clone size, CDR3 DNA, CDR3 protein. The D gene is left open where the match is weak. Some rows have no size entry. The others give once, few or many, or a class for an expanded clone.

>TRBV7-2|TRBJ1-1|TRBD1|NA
TGTGCCAGCAGCTTAGCGGGACAGGGGGCAAACACTGAAGCTTTCTTT
CASSLAGQGANTEAFF
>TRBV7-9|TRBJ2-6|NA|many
TGTGCCAGCAGCTTCCAGGGTTACTCTGGGGCCAACGTCCTGACTTTC
CASSFQGYSGANVLTF
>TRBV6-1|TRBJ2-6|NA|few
TGTGCCAGCAGTGAGGGCTCTGGGGCCAACGTCCTGACTTTC
CASSEGSGANVLTF
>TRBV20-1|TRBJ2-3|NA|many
TGCAGTGCTAGCGGGGGGCCCAGCACAGATACGCAGTATTTT
CSASGGPSTDTQYF
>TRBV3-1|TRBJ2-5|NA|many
TGTGCCAGCAGCCAAGATCCCGGCAGGGCAGAGACCCAGTACTTC
CASSQDPGRAETQYF
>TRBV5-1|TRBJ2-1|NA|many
TGCGCCAGCAGCTTGGCTAGGGGGGGGGGTGAGCAGTTCTTC
CASSLARGGGEQFF
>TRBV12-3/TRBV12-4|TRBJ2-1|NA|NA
TGTGCCAGCAGTCCCCCGGGAGCGAGTGAGCAGTTCTTC
CASSPPGASEQFF
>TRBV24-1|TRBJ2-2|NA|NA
TGTGCCACCAGTGGGGACCGGCGGGACACCGGGGAGCTGTTTTTT
CATSGDRRDTGELFF
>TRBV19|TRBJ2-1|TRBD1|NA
TGTGCCAGTAGTATACGGGACAGGACATACAGGAGCTCCTACGAGCAGTTCTTC
CASSIRDRTYRSSYEQFF
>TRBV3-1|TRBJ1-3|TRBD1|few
TGTGCCAGCAGCCCCGGGGGAGGGGGCAGAAACACCATATATTTT
CASSPGGGGRNTIYF
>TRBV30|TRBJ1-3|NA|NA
TGTGCCTGGAGATTGGCCCCAGGAAGGTCCGGAAACACCATATATTTT
CAWRLAPGRSGNTIYF
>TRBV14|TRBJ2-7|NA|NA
TGTGCCAGCTCTAACTCTAGCATCTCCTACGAGCAGTACTTC
CASSNSSISYEQYF
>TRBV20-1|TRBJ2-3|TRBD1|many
TGCAGTGCCAGCCCAGCCGACAGGGGGTCTAGCACAGATACGCAGTATTTT
CSASPADRGSSTDTQYF
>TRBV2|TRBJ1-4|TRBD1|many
TGTGCCAGCAAGGGGGCGGACTCGGCCGGTGAAAAACTGTTTTTT
CASKGADSAGEKLFF
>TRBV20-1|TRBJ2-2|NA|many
TGCAGTGCCAGAGGTCAGGGCTTGAACACCGGGGAGCTGTTTTTT
CSARGQGLNTGELFF
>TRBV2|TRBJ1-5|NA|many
TGTGCCAGCAGTGACTTGACAGGAAATCAGCCCCAGCATTTT
CASSDLTGNQPQHF
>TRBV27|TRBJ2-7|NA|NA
TGTGCCAGCAGCCTAACAGGGACGAGGGAGCAGTACTTC
CASSLTGTREQYF
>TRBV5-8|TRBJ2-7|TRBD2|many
TGTGCCAGCAGCGGGGGACTAGCGGGGCACTACGAGCAGTACTTC
CASSGGLAGHYEQYF
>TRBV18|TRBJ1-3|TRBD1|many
TGTGCCAGCTCCCCCGGGACAGGTCCCAGAAACACCATATATTTT
CASSPGTGPRNTIYF
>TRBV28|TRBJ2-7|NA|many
TGTGCCAGCACCACCCAGGGGTACGAGCAGTACTTC
CASTTQGYEQYF
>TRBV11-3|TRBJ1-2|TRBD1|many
TGTGCCAGCAGCTCGCAAACGACAGGGATTCTCACTAACTATGGCTACACCTTC
CASSSQTTGILTNYGYTF
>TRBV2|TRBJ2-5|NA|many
TGTGCCAGCAGTGAATGGGTTTTGGATACCCAGTACTTC
CASSEWVLDTQYF
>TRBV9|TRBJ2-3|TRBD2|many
TGTGCCAGCAGCGGGACTAGTTCTATGTCAGATACGCAGTATTTT
CASSGTSSMSDTQYF
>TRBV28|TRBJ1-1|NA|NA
TGTGCCAGCAGTCCTTACACGCCGCAGAACACTGAAGCTTTCTTT
CASSPYTPQNTEAFF
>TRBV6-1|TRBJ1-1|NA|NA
TGTGCCATCAAGCAAGGGGAGATGAACACTGAAGCTTTCTTT
CAIKQGEMNTEAFF
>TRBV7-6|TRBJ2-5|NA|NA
TGTGCCAGCAGCTTAGGTCGCTCTTCAGAGACCCAGTACTTC
CASSLGRSSETQYF
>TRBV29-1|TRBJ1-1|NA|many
TGCAGCGTTGAAGAACGGAGGGACATTTGGATGAACACTGAAGCTTTCTTT
CSVEERRDIWMNTEAFF
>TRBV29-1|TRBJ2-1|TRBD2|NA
TGCAGCGTCTGTTTGATCGGGACTAGCGGGGCTAACAATGAGCAGTTCTTC
CSVCLIGTSGANNEQFF
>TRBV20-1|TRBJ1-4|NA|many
TGCAGTGCTAACAGGATGACTAATGAAAAACTGTTTTTT
CSANRMTNEKLFF
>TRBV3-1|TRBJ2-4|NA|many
TGTGCCAGCAGCCAAGATCGGGGGTGGAGGGGGCAAAAAAACATTCAGTACTTC
CASSQDRGWRGQKNIQYF
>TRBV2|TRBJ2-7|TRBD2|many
TGTGCCAGCAGTGACAGGCTAGCGGTCTCCTACGAGCAGTACTTC
CASSDRLAVSYEQYF
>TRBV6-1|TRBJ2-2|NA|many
TGTGCCAGCAGCTCAATGAGGGGGAGTGACGGGGAGCTGTTTTTT
CASSSMRGSDGELFF
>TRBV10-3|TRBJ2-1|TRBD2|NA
TGTGCCACCGAACCTCACCCCAAAAACCAGAAACTAGCGGGTTCCTACAATGAGCAGTCCTTC
CATEPHPKNQKLAGSYNEQSF
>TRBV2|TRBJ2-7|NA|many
TGTGCCAGCAGTGATAATAGGGGCGGATCCTACGAGCAGTACTTC
CASSDNRGGSYEQYF
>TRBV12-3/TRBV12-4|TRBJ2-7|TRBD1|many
TGTGCCAGCAGCTGGGGACAGACGACCTACGAGCAGTACTTC
CASSWGQTTYEQYF
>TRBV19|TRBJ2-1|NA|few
TGTGCCAGTAGTATAGCCCTAGGCAGTGAGCAGTTCTTC
CASSIALGSEQFF
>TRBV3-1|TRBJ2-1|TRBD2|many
TGTGCCAGCAGCCAAGTTAGCGGGGGGAGTAATGAGCAGTTCTTC
CASSQVSGGSNEQFF
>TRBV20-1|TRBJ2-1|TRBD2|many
TGCAGTGCTAGAGATGCTACTAGCGGGCGTTACAATGAGCAGTTCTTC
CSARDATSGRYNEQFF
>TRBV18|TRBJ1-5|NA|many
TGTGCCAGCTCACCGTCCCCAAATCAGCCCCAGCATTTT
CASSPSPNQPQHF
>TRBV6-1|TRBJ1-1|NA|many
TGTGCCAGCAGTGAAGCACAGGGGAACACTGAAGCTTTCTTT
CASSEAQGNTEAFF